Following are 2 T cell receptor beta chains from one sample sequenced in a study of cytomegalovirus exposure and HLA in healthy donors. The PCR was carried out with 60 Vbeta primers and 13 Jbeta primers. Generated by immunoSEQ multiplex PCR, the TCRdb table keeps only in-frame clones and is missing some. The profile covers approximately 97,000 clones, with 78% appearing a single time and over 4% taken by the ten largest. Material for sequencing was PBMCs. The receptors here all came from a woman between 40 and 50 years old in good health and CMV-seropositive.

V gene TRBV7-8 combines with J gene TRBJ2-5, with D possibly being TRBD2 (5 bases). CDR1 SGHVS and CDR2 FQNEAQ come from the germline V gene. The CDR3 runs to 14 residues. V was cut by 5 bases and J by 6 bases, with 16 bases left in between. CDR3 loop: CASSAPGPGKTQYF. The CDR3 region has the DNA TGTGCCAGCAGCGCCCCGGGCCCGGGGAAGACCCAGTACTTC.

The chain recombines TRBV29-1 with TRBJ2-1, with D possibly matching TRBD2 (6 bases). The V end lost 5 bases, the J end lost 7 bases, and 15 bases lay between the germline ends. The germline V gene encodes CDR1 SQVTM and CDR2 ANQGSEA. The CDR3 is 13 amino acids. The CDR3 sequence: CSVRRRAVNEQFF. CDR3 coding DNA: TGCAGCGTTAGGCGGAGGGCTGTAAATGAGCAGTTCTTC.